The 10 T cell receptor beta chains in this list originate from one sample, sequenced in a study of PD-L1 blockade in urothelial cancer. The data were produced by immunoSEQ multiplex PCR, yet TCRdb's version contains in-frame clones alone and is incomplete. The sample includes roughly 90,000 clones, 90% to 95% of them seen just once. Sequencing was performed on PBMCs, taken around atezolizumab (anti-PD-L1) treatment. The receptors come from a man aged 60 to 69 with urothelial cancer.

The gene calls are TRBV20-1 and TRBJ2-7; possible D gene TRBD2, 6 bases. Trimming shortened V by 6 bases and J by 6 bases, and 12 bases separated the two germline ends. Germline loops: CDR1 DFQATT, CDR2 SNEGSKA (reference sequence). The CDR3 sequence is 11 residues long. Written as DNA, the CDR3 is TGCAGTGCCCGGGACTTCGGCGAGCAGTACTTC. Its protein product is CSARDFGEQYF.

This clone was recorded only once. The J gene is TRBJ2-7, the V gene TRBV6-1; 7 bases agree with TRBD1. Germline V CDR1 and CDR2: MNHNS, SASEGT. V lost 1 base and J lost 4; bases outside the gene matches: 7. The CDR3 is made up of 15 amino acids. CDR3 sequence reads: CASSEGTGTAYEQYF. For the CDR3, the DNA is TGTGCCAGCAGTGAAGGCACCGGGACAGCGTACGAGCAGTACTTC.

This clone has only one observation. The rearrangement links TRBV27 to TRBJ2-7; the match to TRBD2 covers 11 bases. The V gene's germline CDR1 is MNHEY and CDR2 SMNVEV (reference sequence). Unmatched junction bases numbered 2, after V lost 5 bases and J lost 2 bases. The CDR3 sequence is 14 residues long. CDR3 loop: CASSRLAGTYEQYF. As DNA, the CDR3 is TGTGCCAGCAGTCGACTAGCGGGGACCTACGAGCAGTACTTC.

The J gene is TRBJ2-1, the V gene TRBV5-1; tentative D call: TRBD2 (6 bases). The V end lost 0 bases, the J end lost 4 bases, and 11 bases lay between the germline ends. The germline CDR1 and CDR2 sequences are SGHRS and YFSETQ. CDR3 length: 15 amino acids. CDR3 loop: CASSLVSGFYNEQFF. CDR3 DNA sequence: TGCGCCAGCAGCTTGGTTAGCGGATTTTACAATGAGCAGTTCTTC.

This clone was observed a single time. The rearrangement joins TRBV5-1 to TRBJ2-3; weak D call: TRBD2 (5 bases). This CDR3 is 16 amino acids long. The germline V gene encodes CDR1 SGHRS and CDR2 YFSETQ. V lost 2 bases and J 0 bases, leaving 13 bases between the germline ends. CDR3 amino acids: CASSLGSPPSTDTQYF. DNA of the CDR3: TGCGCCAGCAGCTTAGGGAGCCCCCCTAGCACAGATACGCAGTATTTT. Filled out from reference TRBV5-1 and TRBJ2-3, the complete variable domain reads KAGVTQTPRYLIKTRGQQVTLSCSPISGHRSVSWYQQTPGQGLQFLFEYFSETQRNKGNFPGRFSGRQFSNSRSEMNVSTLELGDSALYLCASSLGSPPSTDTQYFGPGTRLTVL.

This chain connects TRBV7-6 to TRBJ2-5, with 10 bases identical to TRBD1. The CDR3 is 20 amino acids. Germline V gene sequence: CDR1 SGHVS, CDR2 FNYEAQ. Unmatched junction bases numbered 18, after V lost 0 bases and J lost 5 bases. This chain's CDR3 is CASSLAPGQGRAWMGETQYF. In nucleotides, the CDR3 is TGTGCCAGCAGCTTAGCGCCGGGACAGGGGCGGGCTTGGATGGGGGAGACCCAGTACTTC.

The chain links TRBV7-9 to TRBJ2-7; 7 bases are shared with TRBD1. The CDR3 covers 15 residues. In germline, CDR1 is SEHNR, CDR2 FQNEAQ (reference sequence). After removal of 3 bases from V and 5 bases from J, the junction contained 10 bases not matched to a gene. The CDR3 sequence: CASSLGRQGFDEQYF. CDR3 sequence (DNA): TGTGCCAGCAGCTTGGGGCGACAGGGATTTGACGAGCAGTACTTC.

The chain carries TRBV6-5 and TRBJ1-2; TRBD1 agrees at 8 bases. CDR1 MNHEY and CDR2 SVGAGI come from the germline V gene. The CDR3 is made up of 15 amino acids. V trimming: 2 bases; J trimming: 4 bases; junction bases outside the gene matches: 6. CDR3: CASSYRQGAGYGYTF. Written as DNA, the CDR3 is TGTGCCAGCAGTTACCGGCAGGGGGCTGGCTATGGCTACACCTTC.

The DNA for the CDR3 is TGTGCCAGCAGCCAGGGACTAGCGGTTGATACGCAGTATTTT. The encoded protein is CASSQGLAVDTQYF. The chain joins TRBV7-7 to TRBJ2-3, with 11 bases fitting TRBD2. Trimming removed 5 bases from V and 6 bases from J; junction bases left unmatched: 4. The germline V gene has CDR1 SSHAT and CDR2 FNYEAQ (reference sequence). The CDR3 is 14 residues long.

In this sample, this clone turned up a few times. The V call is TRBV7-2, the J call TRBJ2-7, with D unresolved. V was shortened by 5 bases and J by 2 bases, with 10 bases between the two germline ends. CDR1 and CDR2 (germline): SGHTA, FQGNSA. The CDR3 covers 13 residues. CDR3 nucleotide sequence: TGTGCCAGCAGCGATCGGGTCGCCTACGAGCAGTACTTC. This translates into CASSDRVAYEQYF.